This T cell receptor (beta chain) was identified in a study of neurological immune-mediated disorders. A blood bank in Maryland, USA, provided the volunteers who served as healthy controls. The CDR3 length is 15 residues. Germline V CDR1 and CDR2: MDHEN, SYDVKM. V shed 5 bases and J shed 1 base, with 14 bases lying between them. Many counts were recorded for this clonotype. TCRdb recomputed calls from the 5' RACE reads with MiXCR, one row per CDR3 protein. The sample carries some 30,000 distinct CDR3 sequences, about 15% recorded once. This sequence was found in a man in his 70s in good health. The chain combines TRBV28 with TRBJ1-1; a weak D match, TRBD1 (6 bases). Sample: PBMCs. CDR3 DNA: TGTGCCAGCAGTGCTCCCAAGACAGGGAACACTGAAGCTTTCTTT. It translates to CASSAPKTGNTEAFF.